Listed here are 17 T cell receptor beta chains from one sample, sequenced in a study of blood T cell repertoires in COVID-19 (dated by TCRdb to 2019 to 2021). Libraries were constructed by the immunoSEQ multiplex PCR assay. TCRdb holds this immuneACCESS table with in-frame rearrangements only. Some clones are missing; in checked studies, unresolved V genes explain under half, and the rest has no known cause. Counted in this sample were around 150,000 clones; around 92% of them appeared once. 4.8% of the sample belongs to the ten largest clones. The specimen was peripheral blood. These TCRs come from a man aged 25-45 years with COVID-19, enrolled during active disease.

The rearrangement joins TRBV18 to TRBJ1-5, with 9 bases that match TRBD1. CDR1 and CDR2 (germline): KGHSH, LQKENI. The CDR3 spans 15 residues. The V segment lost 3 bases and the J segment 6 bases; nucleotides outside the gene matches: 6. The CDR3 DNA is TGTGCCAGCTCACCCGGGACAGGGCATGTTCAGCCCCAGCATTTT. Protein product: CASSPGTGHVQPQHF.

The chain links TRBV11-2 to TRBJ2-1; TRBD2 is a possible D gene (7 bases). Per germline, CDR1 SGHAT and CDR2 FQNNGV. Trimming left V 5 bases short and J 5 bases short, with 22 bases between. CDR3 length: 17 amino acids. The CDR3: CASSASRGGGRHNEQFF. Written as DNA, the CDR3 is TGTGCCAGCAGCGCCTCGAGGGGGGGCGGGAGACACAATGAGCAGTTCTTC.

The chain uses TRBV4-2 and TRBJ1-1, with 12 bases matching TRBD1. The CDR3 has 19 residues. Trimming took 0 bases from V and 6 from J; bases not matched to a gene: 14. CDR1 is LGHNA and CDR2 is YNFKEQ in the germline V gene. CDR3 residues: CASSQDPSGTGGSTAEAFF. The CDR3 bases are TGTGCCAGCAGCCAAGACCCCTCCGGGACAGGGGGCTCTACGGCTGAAGCTTTCTTT.

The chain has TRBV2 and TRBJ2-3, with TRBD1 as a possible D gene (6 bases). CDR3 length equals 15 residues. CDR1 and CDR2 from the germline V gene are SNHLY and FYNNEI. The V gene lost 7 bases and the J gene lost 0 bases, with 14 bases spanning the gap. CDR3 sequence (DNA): TGTGCCAGCAACCTCCGGGACACAAGCACAGATACGCAGTATTTT. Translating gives CASNLRDTSTDTQYF.

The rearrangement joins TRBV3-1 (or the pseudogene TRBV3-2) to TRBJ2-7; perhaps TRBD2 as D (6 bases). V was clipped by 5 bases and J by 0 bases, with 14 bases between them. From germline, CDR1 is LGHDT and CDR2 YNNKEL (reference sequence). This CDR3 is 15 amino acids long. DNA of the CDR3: TGTGCCAGCAGCAAGGGGCGGCGGGACTCCTACGAGCAGTACTTC. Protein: CASSKGRRDSYEQYF.

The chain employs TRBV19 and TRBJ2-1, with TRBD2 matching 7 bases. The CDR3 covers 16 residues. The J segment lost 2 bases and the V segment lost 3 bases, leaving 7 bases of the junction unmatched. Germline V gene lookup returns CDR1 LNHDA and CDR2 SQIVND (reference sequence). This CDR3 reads CASSIQRGGTYNEQFF. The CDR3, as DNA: TGTGCCAGTAGTATCCAGCGGGGAGGTACCTACAATGAGCAGTTCTTC.

The CDR3 loop reads CASSSRVPGGAENTGELFF. CDR3 DNA sequence: TGTGCCAGCAGCTCAAGGGTACCGGGGGGTGCGGAAAACACCGGGGAGCTGTTTTTT. This chain connects TRBV7-7 to TRBJ2-2; 7 nucleotides line up with TRBD2. This CDR3 spans 19 amino acids. The junction had 16 bases not matched to a gene; V was cut back by 4 bases and J by 2 bases. The germline gives CDR1 SSHAT, CDR2 FNYEAQ (reference sequence).

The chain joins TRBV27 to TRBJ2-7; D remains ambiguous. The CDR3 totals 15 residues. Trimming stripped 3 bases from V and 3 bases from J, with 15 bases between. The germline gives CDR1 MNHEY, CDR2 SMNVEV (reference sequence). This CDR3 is CASSFSGRYLYEQYF. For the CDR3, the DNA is TGTGCCAGCAGTTTTTCAGGCCGTTATCTCTACGAGCAGTACTTC.

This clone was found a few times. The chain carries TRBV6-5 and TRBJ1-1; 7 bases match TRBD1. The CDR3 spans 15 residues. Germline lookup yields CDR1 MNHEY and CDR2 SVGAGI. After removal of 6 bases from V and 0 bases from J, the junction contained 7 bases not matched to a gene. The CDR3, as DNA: TGTGCCAGCAGGAACACAGGGGATATGAACACTGAAGCTTTCTTT. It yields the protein CASRNTGDMNTEAFF.

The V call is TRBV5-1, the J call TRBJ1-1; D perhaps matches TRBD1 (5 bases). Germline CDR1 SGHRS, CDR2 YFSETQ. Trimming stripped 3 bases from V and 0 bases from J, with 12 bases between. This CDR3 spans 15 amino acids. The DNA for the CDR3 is TGCGCCAGCAGCTCACAGACAGCCATGAACACTGAAGCTTTCTTT. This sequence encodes CASSSQTAMNTEAFF.

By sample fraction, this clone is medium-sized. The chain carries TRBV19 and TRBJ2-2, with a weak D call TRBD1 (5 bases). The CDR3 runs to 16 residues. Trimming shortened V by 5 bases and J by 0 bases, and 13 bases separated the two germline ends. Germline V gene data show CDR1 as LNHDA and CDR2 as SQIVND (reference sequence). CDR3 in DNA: TGTGCCAGTAGTGGCCTTACGACAGCGAACACCGGGGAGCTGTTTTTT. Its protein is CASSGLTTANTGELFF. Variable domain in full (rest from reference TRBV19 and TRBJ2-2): DGGITQSPKYLFRKEGQNVTLSCEQNLNHDAMYWYRQDPGQGLRLIYYSQIVNDFQKGDIAEGYSVSREKKESFPLTVTSAQKNPTAFYLCASSGLTTANTGELFFGEGSRLTVL.

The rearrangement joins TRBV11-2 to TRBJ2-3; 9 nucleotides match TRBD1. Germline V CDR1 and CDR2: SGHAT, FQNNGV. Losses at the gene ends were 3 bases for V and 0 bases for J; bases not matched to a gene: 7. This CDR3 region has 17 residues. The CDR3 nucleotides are TGTGCCAGCAGCTTTAGAATCGGGACAGGGAGCACAGATACGCAGTATTTT. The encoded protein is CASSFRIGTGSTDTQYF.

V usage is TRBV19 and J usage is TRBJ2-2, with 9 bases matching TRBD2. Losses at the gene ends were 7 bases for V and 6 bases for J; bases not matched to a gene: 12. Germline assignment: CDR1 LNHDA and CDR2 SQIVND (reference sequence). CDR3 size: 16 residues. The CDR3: CASKGGTAGGSGELFF. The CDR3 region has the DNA TGTGCCAGTAAGGGGGGTACAGCGGGAGGCTCCGGGGAGCTGTTTTTT. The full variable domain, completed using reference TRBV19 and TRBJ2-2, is DGGITQSPKYLFRKEGQNVTLSCEQNLNHDAMYWYRQDPGQGLRLIYYSQIVNDFQKGDIAEGYSVSREKKESFPLTVTSAQKNPTAFYLCASKGGTAGGSGELFFGEGSRLTVL.

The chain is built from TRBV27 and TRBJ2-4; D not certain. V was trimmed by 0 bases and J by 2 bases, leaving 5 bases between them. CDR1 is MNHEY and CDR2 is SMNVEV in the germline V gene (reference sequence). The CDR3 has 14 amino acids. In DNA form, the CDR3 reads TGTGCCAGCAGTTTATCTGGGCCCAAAAACATTCAGTACTTC. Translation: CASSLSGPKNIQYF.

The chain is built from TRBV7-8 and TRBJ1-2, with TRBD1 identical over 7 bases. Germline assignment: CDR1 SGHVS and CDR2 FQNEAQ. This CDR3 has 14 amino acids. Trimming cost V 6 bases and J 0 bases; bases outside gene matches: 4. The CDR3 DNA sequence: TGTGCCAGCAGTTGGGACAGCGCTAACTATGGCTACACCTTC. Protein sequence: CASSWDSANYGYTF.

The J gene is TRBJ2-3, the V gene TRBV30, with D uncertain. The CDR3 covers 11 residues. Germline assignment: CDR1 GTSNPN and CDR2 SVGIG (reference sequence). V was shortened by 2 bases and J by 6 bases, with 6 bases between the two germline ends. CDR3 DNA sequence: TGTGCCTGGAGTCTTAGTGATACGCAGTATTTT. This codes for CAWSLSDTQYF.

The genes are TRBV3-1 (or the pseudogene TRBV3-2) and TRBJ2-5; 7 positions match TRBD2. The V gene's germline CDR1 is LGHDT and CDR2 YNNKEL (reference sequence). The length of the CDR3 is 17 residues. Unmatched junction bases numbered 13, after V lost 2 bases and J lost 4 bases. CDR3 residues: CASSQKTAGGTRETQYF. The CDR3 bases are TGTGCCAGCAGCCAAAAAACGGCCGGGGGGACGCGAGAGACCCAGTACTTC.